Listed below are T cell receptor beta chains from one sample, sequenced in a study of cytomegalovirus exposure and HLA in healthy donors. Assay: immunoSEQ multiplex PCR; the TCRdb copy retains only in-frame clones and omits some. The sample lists about 69,000 clones; about 78% were seen once. Sequenced input: PBMCs. Source of these receptors: a man aged 18 to 29 in good health and CMV-seronegative. CDR3s leave out the opening cysteine and the closing phenylalanine or tryptophan. A clone size is listed for some rows: how often the clone was seen (once, few, many), or a class if it is expanded.

>TRBV5-6|.|TRBJ2-3
ASSLAVTGFRTDTQY
>TRBV7-2|.|TRBJ1-1
ASSLEGGGGTEAF
>TRBV2|.|TRBJ2-6
ASSESGGGDGANVLT
>TRBV11-3|.|TRBJ2-3
ASSLRQGGDTQY
>TRBV14|.|TRBJ2-5
ASSQRWQQETQY
>TRBV2|.|TRBJ2-2
ASSDGGGFGELF
>TRBV6-5|.|TRBJ1-2
ASSLAKGRTYT
>TRBV5-4|.|TRBJ1-4
ASSLNGGADEKLF
>TRBV25-1|.|TRBJ1-4
ASSEFAGAEKLF
>TRBV9|.|TRBJ2-6
ASSNNRVSGANVLT
>TRBV6-1|.|TRBJ1-6
ASSESAGGSPLH
>TRBV28|.|TRBJ1-2
ASSPPRTLRYGYT
>TRBV5-1|.|TRBJ2-7
ASSFDAGAGSEQY
>TRBV5-8|.|TRBJ2-1
ASSYTSLNEQF
>TRBV7-3|.|TRBJ2-3
ASSPDSRGTDTQY
>TRBV19|.|TRBJ1-6
ASSQFTGSSYNSPLH
>TRBV19|.|TRBJ2-3
ASSIGFPSGGLLGTDTQY
>TRBV5-1|.|TRBJ1-1
ASSSTGSNTEAF
>TRBV6-1|.|TRBJ2-3
ASNSEAGGTDTQY
>TRBV7-9|.|TRBJ1-1
ASSLGTTAGLNTEAF
>TRBV7-6|.|TRBJ2-1
ASSSSRVSSYNEQF
>TRBV6-4|medium-sized|TRBJ2-3
ASSDSSGGADTQY
>TRBV5-1|.|TRBJ1-6
ASSLNGGLNSPLH
>TRBV7-2|.|TRBJ2-1
ASSLIPDNEQF
>TRBV2|.|TRBJ2-3
ASSVGGGRTDTQY
>TRBV7-2|.|TRBJ1-6
ASSWSGQGGGSPLH
>TRBV27|.|TRBJ1-4
ASSLRTGGAGSGVEKLF
>TRBV2|few|TRBJ2-5
ASSDPRTQY
>TRBV5-1|.|TRBJ2-3
ASSLSGHLTDTQY
>TRBV9|.|TRBJ1-6
ASSQSPGFTSPLH
>TRBV28|.|TRBJ2-3
ASTGEADTQY
>TRBV7-9|once|TRBJ1-4
ASSGDPANEKLF
>TRBV30|.|TRBJ1-6
AWSVLSTGLILDNSPLH
>TRBV4-2|.|TRBJ1-4
ASSQMRSEKLF
>TRBV19|once|TRBJ2-2
ASIQTSGVFFDTGELF
>TRBV5-1|.|TRBJ2-5
ASSLVGRAEETQY
>TRBV5-1|.|TRBJ1-4
ASSLGLGEKLF
>TRBV6-4|.|TRBJ2-1
ASSGTESSYNEQF
>TRBV19|.|TRBJ1-5
ASSSGRGPNQPQH
>TRBV5-1|.|TRBJ1-5
ASSLTGINQPQH
>TRBV5-6|.|TRBJ1-2
ASSFTGQGFYGYT
>TRBV6-5|.|TRBJ2-7
ASSYLRLGLPYEQY
>TRBV7-2|.|TRBJ2-5
ASSREFGLKTQY
>TRBV2|.|TRBJ1-6
ASSEGGTGRPDSPLH
>TRBV7-2|.|TRBJ2-5
ASSLGRETQY
>TRBV28|few|TRBJ2-3
ASGRSGGARDTQY
>TRBV5-4|.|TRBJ2-5
ASSLGPSGAEETQY
>TRBV10-2|.|TRBJ2-2
ASSESQGRGTGELF
>TRBV5-1|.|TRBJ2-5
ASSLDSSYQETQY
>TRBV28|.|TRBJ2-3
ASRQTPGLYTDTQY
>TRBV9|.|TRBJ1-5
ASSTRDREFHSNQPQH
>TRBV7-2|few|TRBJ1-5
ASSSRSNQPQH
>TRBV6-6|.|TRBJ2-5
ASSNYRGTETQY
>TRBV4-2|.|TRBJ1-2
ASSQDGQGEAANYGYT
>TRBV27|.|TRBJ2-1
ASTPQGSPYNEQF
>TRBV6-5|once|TRBJ1-6
ASRLRTGISPLH
>TRBV7-2|.|TRBJ2-2
ASSSGAGGELF
>TRBV9|.|TRBJ2-7
ASSVAGGTYEQY
>TRBV5-1|.|TRBJ2-1
ASSTGQGVYNEQF
>TRBV28|.|TRBJ2-3
ASESGGASTDTQY